This TCR beta chain was profiled in a study of OX40 agonist ivuxolimab in advanced cancers. Study context: Enrolled patients in dose escalation had cancers that were hepatocellular carcinoma, melanoma, renal cell or head and neck cancer. Participants, 82.7% male, averaged approximately 65 years of age, ranging from about 23 to 80. Three dose-escalation patients had partial responses: one with hepatocellular carcinoma and two with cutaneous melanoma.

This clone was counted between two and nine times. Its antigen is as yet unknown. The table came from immunoSEQ multiplex PCR; TCRdb's copy has only in-frame clones and leaves some out. The sample has approximately 12,000 clones, roughly 90% seen once. Study observations and caveats: Relative to CD4+ cells, CD8+ T cells on average had more expanded clones.

This specimen was CD4+ or CD8+ T cells sorted from blood, taken in a trial of the OX40 agonist ivuxolimab. The receptor's source is an adult with an advanced solid tumor such as melanoma, head and neck, liver or kidney cancer.

This chain's CDR3 is CASSLWGGENEKLFF. CDR3 DNA sequence: TGTGCCAGCAGCTTATGGGGAGGGGAAAATGAAAAACTGTTTTTT. V is TRBV11-3 and J is TRBJ1-4; perhaps TRBD1 as D (5 bases). The CDR3 loop spans 15 amino acids. CDR1 and CDR2 from the germline V gene are SGHNT and YENEEA. Trimming shortened V by 2 bases and J by 5 bases, and 12 bases separated the two germline ends. Filled out from reference TRBV11-3 and TRBJ1-4, the complete variable domain reads EAGVVQSPRYKIIEKKQPVAFWCNPISGHNTLYWYLQNLGQGPELLIRYENEEAVDDSQLPKDRFSAERLKGVDSTLKIQPAELGDSAVYLCASSLWGGENEKLFFGSGTQLSVL.